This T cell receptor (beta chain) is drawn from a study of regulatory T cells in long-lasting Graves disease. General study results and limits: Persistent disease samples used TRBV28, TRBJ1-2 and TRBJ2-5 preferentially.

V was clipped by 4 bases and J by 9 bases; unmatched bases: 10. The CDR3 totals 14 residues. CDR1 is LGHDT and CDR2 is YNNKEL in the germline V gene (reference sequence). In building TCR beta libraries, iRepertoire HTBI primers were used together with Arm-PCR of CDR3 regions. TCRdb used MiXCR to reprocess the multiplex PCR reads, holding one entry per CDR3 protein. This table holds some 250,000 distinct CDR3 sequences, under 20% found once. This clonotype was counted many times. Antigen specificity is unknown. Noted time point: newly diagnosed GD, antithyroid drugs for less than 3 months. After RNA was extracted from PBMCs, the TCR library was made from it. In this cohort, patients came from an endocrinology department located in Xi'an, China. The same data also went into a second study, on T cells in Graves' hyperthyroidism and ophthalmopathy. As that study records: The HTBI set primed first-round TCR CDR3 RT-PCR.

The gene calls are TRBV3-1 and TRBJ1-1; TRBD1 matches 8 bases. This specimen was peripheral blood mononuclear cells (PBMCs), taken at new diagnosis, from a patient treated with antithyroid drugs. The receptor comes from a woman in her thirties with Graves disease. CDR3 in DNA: TGTGCCAGCAGCCTTAAGACAGGGGTTTTCAAAGCTTTCTTT. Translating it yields CASSLKTGVFKAFF.